This T cell receptor (beta chain) stems from a study of beta chain features in type 1 diabetes. The CDR3 totals 11 residues. Germline loops: CDR1 MDHEN, CDR2 SYDVKM. The ends were cut back, 5 bases at V and 14 bases at J, with 13 bases in the middle. The study reverse transcribed the entire isolated RNA, so it sequenced expressed TCRB transcripts. Sequenced by immunoSEQ multiplex PCR; TCRdb stores in-frame clones only, minus some. In the table there are some 410,000 clones, 9.5% to 12% of which are singletons. The chain is built from TRBV28 and TRBJ2-1, with TRBD1 as a possible D gene (6 bases). This clonotype was sampled from a young woman in good health. The sample consisted of naive CD4+ T cells from blood. Here the CDR3 reads CASSGQPQKFF. DNA of the CDR3: TGTGCCAGCAGTGGACAGCCACAAAAGTTCTTC. The entire variable domain, with the rest obtained from reference TRBV28 and TRBJ2-1, is as follows: DVKVTQSSRYLVKRTGEKVFLECVQDMDHENMFWYRQDPGLGLRLIYFSYDVKMKEKGDIPEGYSVSREKKERFSLILESASTNQTSMYLCASSGQPQKFFGPGTRLTVL.